This T cell receptor (beta chain) was retrieved from a study of cytotoxic CD8 clonotypes in ibrutinib-treated CLL. Assay: immunoSEQ multiplex PCR; the TCRdb copy retains only in-frame clones and omits some. The top ten hold about a quarter of the sample, which has about 20,000 clones, approximately 69% seen once. The TCR comes from a human donor with chronic lymphocytic leukemia. The material sequenced was PBMCs, taken before ibrutinib treatment.

The CDR3 sequence is CASSEGLSNEKLFF. In DNA, the CDR3 is TGTGCCAGCAGTGAGGGCCTCAGTAATGAAAAACTGTTTTTT. The V and J genes are TRBV2 and TRBJ1-4; D ambiguous. The V end lost 3 bases, the J end lost 4 bases, and 9 bases lay between the germline ends. CDR1 is SNHLY and CDR2 is FYNNEI in the germline V gene. This CDR3 has 14 residues.